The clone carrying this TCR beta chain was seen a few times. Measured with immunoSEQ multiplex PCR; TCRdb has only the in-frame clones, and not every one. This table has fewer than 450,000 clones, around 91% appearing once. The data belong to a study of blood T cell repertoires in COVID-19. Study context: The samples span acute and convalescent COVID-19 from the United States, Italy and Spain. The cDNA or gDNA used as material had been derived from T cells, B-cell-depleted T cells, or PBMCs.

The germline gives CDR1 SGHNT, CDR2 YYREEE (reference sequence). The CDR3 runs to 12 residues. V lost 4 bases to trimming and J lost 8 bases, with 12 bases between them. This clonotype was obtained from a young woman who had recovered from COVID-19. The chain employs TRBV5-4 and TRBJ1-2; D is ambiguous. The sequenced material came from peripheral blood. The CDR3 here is CASSELEVGYTF. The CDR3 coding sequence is TGTGCCAGCAGCGAATTGGAGGTGGGCTACACCTTC.